The entry below describes one T cell receptor beta chain. The record originates from a study of blood T cell repertoires in COVID-19. Across the study: Spain, Italy and the United States supplied samples that represented acute and convalescent COVID-19. Nucleic acid was either cDNA or gDNA, and it came from T cells, B-cell-depleted T cells, or PBMCs.

V lost 7 bases to trimming and J lost 0 bases, with 13 bases between them. The CDR3 covers 15 residues. Germline V CDR1 and CDR2: SEHNR, FQNEAQ (reference sequence). Authors' data handling: Amplification of reference gene primers was used by the study to estimate nucleated cell counts. TCRdb's table, derived via immunoSEQ multiplex PCR, lists solely in-frame clones and lacks some. That table gives V, J and clone size, and the DNA gave D and trimming. The sample holds 55,000 to 80,000 clones, roughly 92% seen once. The sequenced material came from peripheral blood. V is TRBV7-9 and J is TRBJ1-3; D may be TRBD1 (5 bases). The sequence derives from a human donor in a cohort sampled during active COVID-19. The CDR3 nucleotides read TGTGCCAGCACCTCGCTGGGGGGCTCTGGAAACACCATATATTTT. Amino acids: CASTSLGGSGNTIYF.